The rows below give T cell receptor beta chains drawn from one sample of a study of cytomegalovirus exposure and HLA in healthy donors. Some clones are missing from TCRdb's copy, which holds only in-frame ones; the method was immunoSEQ multiplex PCR. This sample's table reports 200,000 or so clones. Sequencing input: PBMCs. These receptor sequences come from a girl aged 2-9 years in good health and CMV-seropositive. CDR3s include the opening cysteine and the closing phenylalanine or tryptophan. Fields, in order: D gene, J gene, V gene, CDR3 protein, CDR3 DNA. A D gene is named only where the DNA matches it firmly.

TRBD2 TRBJ2-2 TRBV10-2 CASSRLAGDGGELFF TGCGCCAGCAGTCGTCTAGCGGGAGACGGGGGGGAGCTGTTTTTT
TRBD2 TRBJ2-3 TRBV11-2 CASSLRLAGASTDTQYF TGTGCCAGCAGCCTCAGACTAGCGGGAGCTAGCACAGATACGCAGTATTTT
TRBD2 TRBJ2-3 TRBV7-2 CASSTGLAGSTDTQYF TGTGCCAGCAGCACTGGACTAGCGGGGAGCACAGATACGCAGTATTTT
TRBD2 TRBJ2-3 TRBV25-1 CASSGRGVAGVAQYF TGTGCCAGCAGTGGTCGGGGGGTAGCGGGAGTAGCGCAGTATTTT
- TRBJ2-3 TRBV5-1 CASSGGTATDTQYF TGCGCCAGCTCGGGTGGTACCGCCACAGATACGCAGTATTTT
TRBD1 TRBJ1-2 TRBV7-9 CASSPGQIHGYTF TGTGCCAGCAGCCCGGGACAGATTCACGGCTACACCTTC
- TRBJ1-6 TRBV6-1 CASSASSPLHF TGTGCCAGCAGTGCCAGTTCACCCCTCCACTTT
TRBD1 TRBJ1-1 TRBV5-5 CASSFDRDGNTEAFF TGTGCCAGCAGCTTTGACAGGGATGGGAACACTGAAGCTTTCTTT
TRBD2 TRBJ2-3 TRBV27 CASSLIAGQPDTQYF TGTGCCAGCAGTTTAATAGCGGGGCAGCCAGATACGCAGTATTTT
TRBD1 TRBJ1-5 TRBV19 CASSIGDRGIFSNQPQHF TGTGCCAGTAGTATAGGAGACAGGGGGATATTTAGCAATCAGCCCCAGCATTTT
- TRBJ2-3 TRBV5-1 CASSSQGDTDTQYF TGCGCCAGCAGCTCACAGGGAGACACAGATACGCAGTATTTT
TRBD2 TRBJ2-3 TRBV5-1 CASSLAYGGGRTDTQYF TGCGCCAGCAGCTTGGCCTACGGGGGAGGGAGGACAGATACGCAGTATTTT
- TRBJ2-4 TRBV9 CASSVGGGVENIQYF TGTGCCAGCAGCGTAGGAGGTGGAGTAGAAAACATTCAGTACTTC
- TRBJ1-1 TRBV4-1 CASSPPQGMNTEAFF TGCGCCAGCAGCCCCCCTCAGGGAATGAACACTGAAGCTTTCTTT
- TRBJ1-1 TRBV18 CASSGGSPSLNTEAFF TGTGCCAGCTCAGGAGGGTCCCCGTCTCTGAACACTGAAGCTTTCTTT
TRBD1 TRBJ1-5 TRBV30 CAWDRTGLGQPQHF TGTGCCTGGGACCGGACAGGGTTGGGTCAGCCCCAGCATTTT
TRBD1 TRBJ1-2 TRBV28 CASSLGQGYGYTF TGTGCCAGCAGTCTGGGACAGGGATATGGCTACACCTTC
- TRBJ1-3 TRBV30 CAWSVLLSGNTIYF TGTGCCTGGAGTGTATTACTCTCTGGAAACACCATATATTTT
TRBD2 TRBJ2-7 TRBV10-3 CAISSGSVTYEQYF TGTGCCATCTCTAGCGGGAGCGTAACCTACGAGCAGTACTTC
- TRBJ2-1 TRBV7-9 CASSILFNPPLSSYNEQFF TGTGCCAGCAGCATACTCTTCAACCCACCCCTGAGCTCCTACAATGAGCAGTTCTTC
TRBD2 TRBJ2-1 TRBV29-1 CSARLAGVAGQFF TGCAGCGCACGACTAGCGGGAGTTGCAGGGCAGTTCTTC
- TRBJ1-2 TRBV19 CASSIDRGYYGYTF TGTGCCAGTAGTATAGATAGGGGGTACTATGGCTACACCTTC
- TRBJ1-1 TRBV6-5 CASSSQAGTTEAFF TGTGCCAGCAGTTCTCAAGCGGGAACGACTGAAGCTTTCTTT
TRBD2 TRBJ2-4 TRBV5-4 CASSPRLAGGRDIQYF TGTGCCAGCAGCCCCAGACTAGCGGGAGGCCGGGACATTCAGTACTTC
TRBD2 TRBJ2-5 TRBV10-3 CAISKQGAVGLAGETQYF TGTGCCATCAGTAAACAGGGGGCGGTGGGACTAGCGGGAGAGACCCAGTACTTC
TRBD2 TRBJ2-1 TRBV6-1 CASSDLRAGGEFF TGTGCCAGCAGTGATCTCAGGGCGGGAGGAGAGTTCTTC
TRBD1 TRBJ2-5 TRBV6-5 CASSYSPTGKETQYF TGTGCCAGCAGTTACTCCCCGACAGGGAAAGAGACCCAGTACTTC
- TRBJ2-3 TRBV5-1 CASSLPEGDTQYF TGCGCCAGCAGCTTGCCCGAGGGAGATACGCAGTATTTT
- TRBJ1-1 TRBV5-4 CASSLRDNKAFF TGTGCCAGCAGCTTGAGGGACAACAAAGCTTTCTTT
- TRBJ1-1 TRBV9 CASSVVRNTEAFF TGTGCCAGCAGCGTAGTTAGGAACACTGAAGCTTTCTTT
- TRBJ2-1 TRBV7-9 CASSSGNEQFF TGTGCCAGCAGCTCCGGTAATGAGCAGTTCTTC
TRBD2 TRBJ2-7 TRBV20-1 CSARGGTRLYF TGCAGTGCTAGGGGGGGGACTAGGCTGTACTTC
- TRBJ2-7 TRBV6-1 CASRGGGAPYEQYF TGTGCCAGCAGGGGAGGGGGGGCCCCCTACGAGCAGTACTTC
TRBD1 TRBJ2-5 TRBV5-1 CASTTGGGETQYF TGCGCCAGCACAACAGGGGGAGGAGAGACCCAGTACTTC
TRBD1 TRBJ1-1 TRBV28 CASSMTGAAEAFF TGTGCCAGCAGTATGACAGGGGCAGCTGAAGCTTTCTTT
TRBD2 TRBJ2-1 TRBV6-4 CASSDSSSGRGYNEQFF TGTGCCAGCAGTGACTCGTCTAGCGGGAGAGGGTACAATGAGCAGTTCTTC
- TRBJ2-7 TRBV28 CASKTQAAYEQYF TGTGCCAGCAAGACACAGGCTGCCTACGAGCAGTACTTC
- TRBJ2-2 TRBV10-3 CAISLTGVNTGELFF TGTGCCATCAGTTTGACAGGTGTGAACACCGGGGAGCTGTTTTTT
TRBD2 TRBJ2-1 TRBV27 CASNPLSGRAHEQFF TGTGCCAGCAACCCTTTAAGCGGGAGGGCCCATGAGCAGTTCTTC
- TRBJ2-5 TRBV18 CASSPRDKGRVETQYF TGTGCCAGCTCACCCCGGGACAAGGGAAGAGTCGAGACCCAGTACTTC
- TRBJ2-3 TRBV27 CASTSYPSASTDTQYF TGTGCCAGCACCTCATATCCAAGCGCTAGCACAGATACGCAGTATTTT
TRBD1 TRBJ2-2 TRBV4-1 CASSPRGMRKHRGAVF TGCGCCAGCAGCCCCAGGGGGATGCGAAAACACCGGGGAGCTGTTTTT